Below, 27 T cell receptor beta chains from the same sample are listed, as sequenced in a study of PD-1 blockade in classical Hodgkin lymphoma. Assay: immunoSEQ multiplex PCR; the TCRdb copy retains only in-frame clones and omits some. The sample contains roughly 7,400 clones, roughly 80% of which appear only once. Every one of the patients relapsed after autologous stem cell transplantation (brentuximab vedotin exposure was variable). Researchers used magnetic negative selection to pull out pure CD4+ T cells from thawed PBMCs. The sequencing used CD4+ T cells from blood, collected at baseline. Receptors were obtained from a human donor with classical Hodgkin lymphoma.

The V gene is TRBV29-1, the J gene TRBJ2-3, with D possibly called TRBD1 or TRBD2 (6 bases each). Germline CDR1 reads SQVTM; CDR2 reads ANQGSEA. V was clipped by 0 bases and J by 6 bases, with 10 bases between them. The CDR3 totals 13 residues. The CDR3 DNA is TGCAGCGTTGAAGAAAGGGGGAGGGATACGCAGTATTTT. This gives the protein CSVEERGRDTQYF.

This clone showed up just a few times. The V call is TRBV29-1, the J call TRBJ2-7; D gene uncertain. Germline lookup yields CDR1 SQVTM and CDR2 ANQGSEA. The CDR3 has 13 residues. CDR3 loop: CRQMPSHTYEQYV. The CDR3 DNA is TGCAGACAAATGCCCAGCCATACCTACGAGCAGTACGTC.

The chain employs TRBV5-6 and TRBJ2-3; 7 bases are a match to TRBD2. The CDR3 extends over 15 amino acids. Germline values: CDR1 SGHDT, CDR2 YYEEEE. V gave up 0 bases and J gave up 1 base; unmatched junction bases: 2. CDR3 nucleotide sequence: TGTGCCAGCAGCTTGGGGCTAGCGGGCACAGATACGCAGTATTTT. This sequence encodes CASSLGLAGTDTQYF.

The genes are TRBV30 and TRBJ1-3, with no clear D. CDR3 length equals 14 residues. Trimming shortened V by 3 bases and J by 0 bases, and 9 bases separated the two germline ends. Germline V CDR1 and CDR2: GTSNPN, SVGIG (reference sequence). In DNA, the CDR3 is TGTGCCTGGAGCGAGGACGGCTCTGGAAACACCATATATTTT. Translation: CAWSEDGSGNTIYF.

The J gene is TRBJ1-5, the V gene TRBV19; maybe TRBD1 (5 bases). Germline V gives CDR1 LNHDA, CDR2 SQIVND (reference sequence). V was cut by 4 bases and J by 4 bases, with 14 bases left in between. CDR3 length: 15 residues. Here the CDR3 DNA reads TGTGCCAGTAGTAGACTATTTGGGGGGAATCAGCCCCAGCATTTT. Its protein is CASSRLFGGNQPQHF.

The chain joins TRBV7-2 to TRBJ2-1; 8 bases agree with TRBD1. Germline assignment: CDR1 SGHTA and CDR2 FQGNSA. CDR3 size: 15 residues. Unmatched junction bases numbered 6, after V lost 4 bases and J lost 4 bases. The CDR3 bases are TGTGCCAGCAGCTCGCAGGGGGCGTTGTACAATGAGCAGTTCTTC. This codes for CASSSQGALYNEQFF.

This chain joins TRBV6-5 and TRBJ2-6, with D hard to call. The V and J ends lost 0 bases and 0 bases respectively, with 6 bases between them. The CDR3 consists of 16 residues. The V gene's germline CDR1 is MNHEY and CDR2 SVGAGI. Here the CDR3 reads CASSYSTSSGANVLTF. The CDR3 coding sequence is TGTGCCAGCAGTTACTCGACGAGCTCTGGGGCCAACGTCCTGACTTTC.

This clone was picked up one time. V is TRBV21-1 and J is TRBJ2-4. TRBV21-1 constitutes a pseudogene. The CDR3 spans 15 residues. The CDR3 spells CASSNKGLAKNIQYF. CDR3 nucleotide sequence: TGTGCCAGCAGCAACAAGGGATTGGCCAAAAACATTCAGTACTTC.

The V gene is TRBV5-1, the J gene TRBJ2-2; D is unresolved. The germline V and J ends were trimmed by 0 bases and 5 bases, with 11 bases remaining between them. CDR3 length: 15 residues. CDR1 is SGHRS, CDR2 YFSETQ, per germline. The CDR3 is CASSLGQTWTGELFF. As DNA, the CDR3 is TGCGCCAGCAGCTTGGGCCAAACATGGACCGGGGAGCTGTTTTTT.

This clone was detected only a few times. CDR3 nucleotide sequence: TGTGCCAGCAGTGAATTGTCACCTAATTCACCCCTCCACTTT. Translation: CASSELSPNSPLHF. The chain is built from TRBV2 and TRBJ1-6; D gene unclear. The CDR3 spans 14 residues. V lost 2 bases to trimming and J lost 6 bases, with 8 bases between them. CDR1 is SNHLY, CDR2 FYNNEI, per germline.

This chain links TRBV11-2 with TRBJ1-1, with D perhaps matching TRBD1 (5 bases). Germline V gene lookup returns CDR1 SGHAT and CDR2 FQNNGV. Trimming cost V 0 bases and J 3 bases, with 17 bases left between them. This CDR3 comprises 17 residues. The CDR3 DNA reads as TGTGCCAGCAGCTTAGACTTATACAGCCTGGGGGACACTGAAGCTTTCTTT. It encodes CASSLDLYSLGDTEAFF.

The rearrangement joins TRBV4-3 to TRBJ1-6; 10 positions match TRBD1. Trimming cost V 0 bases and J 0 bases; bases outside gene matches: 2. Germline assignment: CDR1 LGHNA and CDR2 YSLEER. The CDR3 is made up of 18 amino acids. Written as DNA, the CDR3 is TGCGCCAGCAGCCAAGAGGGACAGGGGAGCTCCTATAATTCACCCCTCCACTTT. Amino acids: CASSQEGQGSSYNSPLHF.

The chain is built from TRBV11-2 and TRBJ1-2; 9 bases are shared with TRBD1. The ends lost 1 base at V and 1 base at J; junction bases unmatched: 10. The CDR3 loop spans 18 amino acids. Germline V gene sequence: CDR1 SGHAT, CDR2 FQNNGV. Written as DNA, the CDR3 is TGTGCCAGCAGCTTAGGGGCGGGACAGGGACCCCTTAACTATGGCTACACCTTC. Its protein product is CASSLGAGQGPLNYGYTF.

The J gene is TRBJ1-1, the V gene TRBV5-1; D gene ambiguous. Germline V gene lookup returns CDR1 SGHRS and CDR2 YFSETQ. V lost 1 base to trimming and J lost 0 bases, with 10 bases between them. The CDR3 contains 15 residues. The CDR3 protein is CASSLYDYMNTEAFF. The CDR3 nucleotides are TGCGCCAGCAGCTTGTATGATTACATGAACACTGAAGCTTTCTTT. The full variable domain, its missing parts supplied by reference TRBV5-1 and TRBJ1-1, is KAGVTQTPRYLIKTRGQQVTLSCSPISGHRSVSWYQQTPGQGLQFLFEYFSETQRNKGNFPGRFSGRQFSNSRSEMNVSTLELGDSALYLCASSLYDYMNTEAFFGQGTRLTVV.

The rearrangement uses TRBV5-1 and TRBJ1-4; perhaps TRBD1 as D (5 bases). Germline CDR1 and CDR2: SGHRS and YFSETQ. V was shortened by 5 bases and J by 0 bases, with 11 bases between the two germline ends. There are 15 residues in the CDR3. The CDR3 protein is CASSFQGATNEKLFF. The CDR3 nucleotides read TGCGCCAGCAGTTTTCAGGGTGCAACTAATGAAAAACTGTTTTTT.

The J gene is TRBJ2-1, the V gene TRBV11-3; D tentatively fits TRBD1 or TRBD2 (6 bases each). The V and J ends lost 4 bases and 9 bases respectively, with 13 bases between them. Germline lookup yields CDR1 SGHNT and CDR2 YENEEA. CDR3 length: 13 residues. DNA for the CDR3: TGTGCCAGCAGCTCCGAGGGGGGCAGTGAGCAGTTCTTC. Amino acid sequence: CASSSEGGSEQFF.

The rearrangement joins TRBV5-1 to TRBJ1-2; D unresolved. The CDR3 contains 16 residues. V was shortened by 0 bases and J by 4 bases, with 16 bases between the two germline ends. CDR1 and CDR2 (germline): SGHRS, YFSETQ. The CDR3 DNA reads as TGCGCCAGCAGCTTGGGATACTCGGCTTCATTCTATGGCTACACCTTC. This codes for CASSLGYSASFYGYTF.

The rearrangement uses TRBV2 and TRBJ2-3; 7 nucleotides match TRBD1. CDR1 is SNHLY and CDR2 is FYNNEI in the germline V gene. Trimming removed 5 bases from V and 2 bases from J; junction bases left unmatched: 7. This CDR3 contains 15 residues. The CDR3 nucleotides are TGTGCCAGCAGTAAAGTAGGACAGGTCACAGATACGCAGTATTTT. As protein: CASSKVGQVTDTQYF.

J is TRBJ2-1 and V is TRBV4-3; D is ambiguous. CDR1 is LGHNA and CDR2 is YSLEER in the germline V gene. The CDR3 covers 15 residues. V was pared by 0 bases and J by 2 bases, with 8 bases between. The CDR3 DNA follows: TGCGCCAGCAGCCAAGATGTCTGGACCTACAATGAGCAGTTCTTC. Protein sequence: CASSQDVWTYNEQFF.

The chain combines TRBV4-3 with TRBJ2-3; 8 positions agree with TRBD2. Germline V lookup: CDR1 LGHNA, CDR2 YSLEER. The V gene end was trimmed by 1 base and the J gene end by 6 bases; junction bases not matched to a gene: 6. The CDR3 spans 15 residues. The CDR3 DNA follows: TGCGCCAGCAGCCAAGTAGCGGGACCCGGGGATACGCAGTATTTT. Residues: CASSQVAGPGDTQYF.

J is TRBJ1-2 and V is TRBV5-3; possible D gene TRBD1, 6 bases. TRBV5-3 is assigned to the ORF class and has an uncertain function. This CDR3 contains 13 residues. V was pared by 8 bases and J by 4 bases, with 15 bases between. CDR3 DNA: TGTGCCAGCAGACCCACAGGGAGCTATGGCTACACCTTC. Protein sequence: CASRPTGSYGYTF.

Here the CDR3 DNA reads TGTGCCAGCAGCTTTAGCAATCATTACGAGCAGTACTTC. It encodes CASSFSNHYEQYF. The chain uses TRBV7-2 and TRBJ2-7; D gene unclear. Trimming removed 3 bases from V and 4 bases from J, with 10 bases in between. CDR1 and CDR2 from the germline V gene are SGHTA and FQGNSA. The CDR3 contains 13 residues.

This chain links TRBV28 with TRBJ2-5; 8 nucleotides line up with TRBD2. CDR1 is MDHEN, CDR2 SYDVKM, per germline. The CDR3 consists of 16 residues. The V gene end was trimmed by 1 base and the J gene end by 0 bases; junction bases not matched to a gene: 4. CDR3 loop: CASSLYSGGDQETQYF. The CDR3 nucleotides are TGTGCCAGCAGTTTATACAGCGGGGGCGACCAAGAGACCCAGTACTTC.

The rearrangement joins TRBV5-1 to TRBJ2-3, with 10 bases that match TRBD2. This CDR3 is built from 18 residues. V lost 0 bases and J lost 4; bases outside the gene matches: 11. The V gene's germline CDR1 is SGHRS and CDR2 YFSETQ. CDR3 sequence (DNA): TGCGCCAGCAGCTTGGAGTTACTAAGCGGGGGGGCTCCAGATACGCAGTATTTT. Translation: CASSLELLSGGAPDTQYF.

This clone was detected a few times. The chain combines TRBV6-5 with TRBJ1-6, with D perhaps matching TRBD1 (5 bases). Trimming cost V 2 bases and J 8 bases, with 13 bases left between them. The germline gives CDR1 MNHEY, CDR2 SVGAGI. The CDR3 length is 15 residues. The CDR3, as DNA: TGTGCCAGCAGTTACCACGCAGGGTACGATTCACCCCTCCACTTT. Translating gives CASSYHAGYDSPLHF.

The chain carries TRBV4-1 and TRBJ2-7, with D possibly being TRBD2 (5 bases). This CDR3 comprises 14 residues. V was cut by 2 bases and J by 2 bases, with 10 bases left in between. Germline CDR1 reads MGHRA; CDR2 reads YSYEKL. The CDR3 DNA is TGCGCCAGCAGCCAACCGATGAGGGCCTACGAGCAGTACTTC. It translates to CASSQPMRAYEQYF.

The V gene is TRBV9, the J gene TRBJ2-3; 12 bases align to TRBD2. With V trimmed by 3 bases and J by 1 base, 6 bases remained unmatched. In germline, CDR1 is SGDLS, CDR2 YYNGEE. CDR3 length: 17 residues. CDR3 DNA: TGTGCCAGCAGCGCGCCTAGCGGGAGGGACCGCACAGATACGCAGTATTTT. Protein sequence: CASSAPSGRDRTDTQYF.